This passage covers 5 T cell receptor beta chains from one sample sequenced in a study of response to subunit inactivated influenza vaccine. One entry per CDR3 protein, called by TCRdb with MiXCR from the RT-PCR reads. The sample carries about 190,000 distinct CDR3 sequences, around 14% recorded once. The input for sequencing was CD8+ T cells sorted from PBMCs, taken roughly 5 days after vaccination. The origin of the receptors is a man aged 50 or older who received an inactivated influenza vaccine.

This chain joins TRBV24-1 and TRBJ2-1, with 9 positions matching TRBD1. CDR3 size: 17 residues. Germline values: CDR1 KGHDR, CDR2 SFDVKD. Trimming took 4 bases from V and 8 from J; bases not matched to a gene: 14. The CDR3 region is CATSEGAGTGFFHEQFF. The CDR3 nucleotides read TGTGCCACCAGTGAAGGAGCCGGGACAGGGTTTTTTCATGAGCAGTTCTTC.

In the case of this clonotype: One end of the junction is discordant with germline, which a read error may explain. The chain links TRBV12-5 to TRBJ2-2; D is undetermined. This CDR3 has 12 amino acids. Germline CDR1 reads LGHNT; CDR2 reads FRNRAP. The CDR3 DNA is TGTGATAGTGGTTTCCACACCGGGGAGCTGTTTTTT. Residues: CDSGFHTGELFF.

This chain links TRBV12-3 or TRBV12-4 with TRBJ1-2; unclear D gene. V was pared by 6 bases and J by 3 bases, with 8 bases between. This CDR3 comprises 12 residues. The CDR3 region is CASSRPYYGYTF. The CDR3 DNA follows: TGTGCCAGCAGCCGGCCTTACTATGGCTACACCTTC.

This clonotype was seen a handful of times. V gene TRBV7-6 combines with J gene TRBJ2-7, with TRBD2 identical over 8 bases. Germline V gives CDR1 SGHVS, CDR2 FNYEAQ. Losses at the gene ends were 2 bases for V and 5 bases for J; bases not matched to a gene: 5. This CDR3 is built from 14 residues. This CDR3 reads CASSLNGGAHEQYF. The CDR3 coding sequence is TGTGCCAGCAGCTTAAACGGGGGGGCCCACGAGCAGTACTTC.

The CDR3 region is CASTPGTSALNEQFF. In nucleotides, the CDR3 is TGTGCCAGCACCCCCGGGACTAGCGCTTTAAATGAGCAGTTCTTC. This sequence joins TRBV27 and TRBJ2-1; 10 nucleotides align to TRBD2. Germline V gives CDR1 MNHEY, CDR2 SMNVEV (reference sequence). Losses at the gene ends were 7 bases for V and 7 bases for J; bases not matched to a gene: 10. CDR3 length: 15 residues.